The sequence of this T cell receptor beta chain was determined in a study of CD8+CD57+ T cells in acquired aplastic anemia. Both TCR beta VDJ combination and CDR3 sequence profiling were carried out. Genomic DNA was the template for this profiling. TCRdb used MiXCR to reprocess the reads, holding one entry per CDR3 protein. Found here are nearly 60,000 distinct CDR3 sequences, roughly three fifths of them singletons; the top ten hold about 16%. Previously, flow cytometry had revealed CD8+CD57+ cell expansion in the patients chosen for sequencing. Input material: sorted CD4+, CD8+, or CD8+CD57+ T cells (not recorded which) from PBMCs. This sequence was found in a human donor with aplastic anemia.

CDR3 DNA sequence: TGTGCCATCAGCCAAGACAGTGAATATGGCTACACCTTC. Its protein product is CAISQDSEYGYTF. The genes are TRBV10-3 and TRBJ1-2, with D maybe TRBD1 (5 bases). V lost 6 bases, J lost 5 bases, and 13 bases lay in between. The germline gives CDR1 ENHRY, CDR2 SYGVKD. The CDR3 covers 13 residues.